One sample yielded the 18 T cell receptor beta chains listed below, sequenced in a study of lymphopenia after photon versus proton radiotherapy. Using immunoSEQ multiplex PCR, the repertoire was profiled, and TCRdb retains in-frame clones only, with some absent. The data hold tens of thousands of clones, with about nine tenths observed a single time. Material: peripheral blood, obtained from a patient treated with proton-based radiotherapy. These receptor sequences come from a man older than 75 with esophageal cancer.

The rearrangement uses TRBV5-1 and TRBJ2-3; possibly TRBD2 for D (7 bases). Trimming shortened V by 0 bases and J by 2 bases, and 13 bases separated the two germline ends. Germline lookup yields CDR1 SGHRS and CDR2 YFSETQ. The CDR3 has 16 amino acids. CDR3 protein: CASSLVGGRATDTQYF. In DNA form, the CDR3 reads TGCGCCAGCAGCTTGGTGGGGGGGCGAGCCACAGATACGCAGTATTTT.

This clone was seen only a few times. This rearrangement joins TRBV2 to TRBJ1-5; TRBD1 agrees at 9 bases. CDR1 is SNHLY and CDR2 is FYNNEI in the germline V gene. This CDR3 comprises 14 residues. V lost 4 bases and J lost 6; bases outside the gene matches: 4. The chain's CDR3 is CASSGTGVGQPQHF. The CDR3, as DNA: TGTGCCAGCAGTGGGACAGGGGTAGGTCAGCCCCAGCATTTT.

The rearrangement uses TRBV19 and TRBJ1-5; D is ambiguous. V was trimmed by 3 bases and J by 1 base, leaving 10 bases between them. The germline CDR1 and CDR2 sequences are LNHDA and SQIVND (reference sequence). CDR3 length: 15 residues. As DNA, the CDR3 is TGTGCCAGTAGTATCGCCTTTGGAAGCAATCAGCCCCAGCATTTT. This codes for CASSIAFGSNQPQHF.

The genes are TRBV10-3 and TRBJ1-1; perhaps TRBD1 as D (5 bases). Germline V CDR1 and CDR2: ENHRY, SYGVKD. With 10 bases removed from V and 1 base from J, the gap between germline ends came to 13 bases. The CDR3 is made up of 13 amino acids. The DNA of the CDR3 is TGTGCCACCGCGGGCAGGGAGAACACTGAAGCTTTCTTT. Protein sequence: CATAGRENTEAFF.

V and J are TRBV5-4 and TRBJ2-7; D is unresolved. The CDR3 has 13 amino acids. V gave up 1 base and J gave up 6 bases, with 11 bases separating them. CDR1 is SGHNT, CDR2 YYREEE, per germline (reference sequence). CDR3 in amino acids: CASSLLQTSEQYF. CDR3 in DNA: TGTGCCAGCAGCTTGTTACAAACCAGCGAGCAGTACTTC.

This sequence joins TRBV4-2 and TRBJ1-5; tentative D call: TRBD1 (5 bases). Trimming pared 5 bases from V and 6 bases from J, leaving 23 bases between. CDR3 size: 17 residues. Germline V CDR1 and CDR2: LGHNA, YNFKEQ. CDR3 DNA: TGTGCCAGCAGCTTTAAAATGGGAGGGGCGAAAGGTCAGCCCCAGCATTTT. Translating it yields CASSFKMGGAKGQPQHF.

The V gene is TRBV15, the J gene TRBJ1-1; D gene ambiguous. With 0 bases removed from V and 6 bases from J, the gap between germline ends came to 11 bases. The CDR3 totals 14 residues. Germline CDR1 reads LNHNV; CDR2 reads YYDKDF (reference sequence). The CDR3 reads CATSRDVGWAEAFF. As DNA, the CDR3 is TGTGCCACCAGCAGAGATGTGGGGTGGGCTGAAGCTTTCTTT.

This chain connects TRBV4-1 to TRBJ1-1, with TRBD1 as a possible D gene (5 bases). This CDR3 has 13 amino acids. The germline gives CDR1 MGHRA, CDR2 YSYEKL. Trimming took off 8 bases at V and 3 bases at J, with 13 bases between the two ends. In DNA form, the CDR3 reads TGCGCCAGCTGGGGGTGGGGGTACACTGAAGCTTTCTTT. It codes for CASWGWGYTEAFF.

This clone was seen only a few times. This rearrangement joins TRBV19 to TRBJ1-2, with TRBD1 as a possible D gene (6 bases). The CDR3 is 14 amino acids. Per the germline V gene, CDR1 is LNHDA and CDR2 is SQIVND (reference sequence). V lost 4 bases to trimming and J lost 4 bases, with 13 bases between them. The CDR3 spells CASSTQGFGYGYTF. As DNA, the CDR3 is TGTGCCAGTAGTACTCAGGGGTTTGGCTATGGCTACACCTTC.

This chain joins TRBV10-3 and TRBJ1-2; D remains unclear. The V end lost 3 bases, the J end lost 4 bases, and 12 bases lay between the germline ends. Germline CDR1 is ENHRY and CDR2 is SYGVKD. This CDR3 comprises 14 residues. CDR3 residues: CAISDARNPYGYTF. For the CDR3, the DNA is TGTGCCATCAGTGACGCCCGCAACCCCTATGGCTACACCTTC.

The rearrangement links TRBV9 to TRBJ2-3; D is tentatively TRBD1 or TRBD2 (5 bases each). Between the trimmed V and J ends, which lost 6 bases and 2 bases, there was a span of 16 bases. The CDR3 loop spans 15 amino acids. Germline V gives CDR1 SGDLS, CDR2 YYNGEE. CDR3 in DNA: TGTGCCAGCAACACACGGGGCAGGATCACAGATACGCAGTATTTT. This gives the protein CASNTRGRITDTQYF.

This chain links TRBV29-1 with TRBJ1-5; D is uncertain. The CDR3 length is 14 residues. V lost 6 bases and J lost 1, with 13 bases in between. CDR1 is SQVTM, CDR2 ANQGSEA, per germline. CDR3 sequence reads: CSVASTLSNQPQHF. As DNA, the CDR3 is TGCAGCGTCGCTTCGACACTAAGCAATCAGCCCCAGCATTTT.

The J gene is TRBJ2-1, the V gene TRBV5-1; D is uncertain. V lost 4 bases, J lost 3 bases, and 11 bases lay in between. Germline-derived CDR1 and CDR2 are SGHRS and YFSETQ. CDR3 size: 14 residues. The CDR3: CASSPSEGYNEQFF. As DNA, the CDR3 is TGCGCCAGCAGCCCGTCGGAAGGCTACAATGAGCAGTTCTTC.

The chain links TRBV28 to TRBJ2-1; D is unresolved. CDR1 is MDHEN and CDR2 is SYDVKM in the germline V gene. The CDR3 runs 12 residues. Trimming took off 2 bases at V and 4 bases at J, with 3 bases between the two ends. In DNA, the CDR3 is TGTGCCAGCAGTTTAAGATACAATGAGCAGTTCTTC. It encodes CASSLRYNEQFF.

The V gene is TRBV7-3, the J gene TRBJ1-5; a possible D gene is TRBD1 (6 bases). In germline, CDR1 is SGHTA, CDR2 FQGTGA. Trimming removed 4 bases from V and 5 bases from J, with 12 bases in between. The CDR3 runs to 14 residues. The CDR3 sequence is CASSSNQGHQPQHF. The CDR3 DNA reads as TGTGCCAGCAGCTCTAACCAGGGGCATCAGCCCCAGCATTTT.

The genes are TRBV5-1 and TRBJ1-2; 7 bases line up with TRBD1. Trimming at V came to 4 bases and at J to 1 base, leaving 4 bases not matched to a gene. Germline CDR1 is SGHRS and CDR2 is YFSETQ. This CDR3 comprises 14 residues. CDR3 loop: CASSVTGSNYGYTF. The CDR3 region has the DNA TGCGCCAGCAGCGTGACAGGGAGTAACTATGGCTACACCTTC.

This clone was seen a single time. V gene TRBV11-3 combines with J gene TRBJ2-6; 7 bases agree with TRBD1. The CDR3 is 17 residues long. V gave up 5 bases and J gave up 0 bases; unmatched junction bases: 7. CDR1 is SGHNT, CDR2 YENEEA, per germline. CDR3 sequence reads: CASSPRTGYSGANVLTF. CDR3 DNA sequence: TGTGCCAGCAGCCCGCGGACAGGCTACTCTGGGGCCAACGTCCTGACTTTC. Full variable domain (rest looked up from reference TRBV11-3 and TRBJ2-6): EAGVVQSPRYKIIEKKQPVAFWCNPISGHNTLYWYLQNLGQGPELLIRYENEEAVDDSQLPKDRFSAERLKGVDSTLKIQPAELGDSAVYLCASSPRTGYSGANVLTFGAGSRLTVL.

This clone occurred a few times. V usage is TRBV18 and J usage is TRBJ2-7, with 7 bases identical to TRBD2. V dropped 0 bases and J dropped 7; count of bases not matched to a gene: 6. Germline lookup yields CDR1 KGHSH and CDR2 LQKENI. The CDR3 length is 14 residues. CDR3 in amino acids: CASSPPSVGREQYF. Written as DNA, the CDR3 is TGTGCCAGCTCACCACCCAGCGTCGGGAGGGAGCAGTACTTC.